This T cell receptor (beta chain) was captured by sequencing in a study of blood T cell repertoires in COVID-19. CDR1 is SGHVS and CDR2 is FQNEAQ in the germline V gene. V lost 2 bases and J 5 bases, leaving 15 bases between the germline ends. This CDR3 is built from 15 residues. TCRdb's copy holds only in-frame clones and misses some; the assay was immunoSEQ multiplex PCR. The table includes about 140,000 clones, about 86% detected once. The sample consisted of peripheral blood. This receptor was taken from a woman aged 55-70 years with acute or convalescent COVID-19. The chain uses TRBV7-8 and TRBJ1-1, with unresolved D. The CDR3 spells CASSLYRPGRTEAFF. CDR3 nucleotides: TGTGCCAGCAGCTTATATAGGCCGGGAAGGACTGAAGCTTTCTTT.